The 15 T cell receptor beta chains below were found in one sample sequenced in a study of blood T cell repertoires in COVID-19. Sequenced by immunoSEQ multiplex PCR; TCRdb stores in-frame clones only, minus some. The sample includes around 150,000 clones, under 90% of them seen just once. The sequencing input was PBMCs or T cells enriched from blood (not recorded which). These TCRs come from a man aged 50-59 years who had recovered from COVID-19.

This clone was counted once. This chain uses TRBV19 with TRBJ2-5, with TRBD2 matching over 12 bases. CDR1 is LNHDA and CDR2 is SQIVND in the germline V gene (reference sequence). V lost 1 base to trimming and J lost 3 bases; unmatched junction nucleotides: 9. The CDR3 extends over 18 amino acids. CDR3 protein: CASSIVASGGAVKETQYF. DNA for the CDR3: TGTGCCAGTAGTATAGTGGCTAGCGGGGGGGCCGTTAAAGAGACCCAGTACTTC.

V usage is TRBV4-2 and J usage is TRBJ1-1, with 7 bases fitting TRBD1. The CDR3 runs 14 residues. Germline trimming cut 7 bases from V and 5 bases from J; bases unmatched to any gene: 10. Per the germline V gene, CDR1 is LGHNA and CDR2 is YNFKEQ. CDR3 DNA: TGTGCCAGCACCCCAGAGACAGGGAGAACTGAAGCTTTCTTT. Translation: CASTPETGRTEAFF.

This rearrangement joins TRBV5-4 to TRBJ1-1; D is perhaps TRBD1 (5 bases). Germline-derived CDR1 and CDR2 are SGHNT and YYREEE (reference sequence). Trimming cost V 0 bases and J 0 bases, with 9 bases left between them. The CDR3 has 15 amino acids. The CDR3 DNA sequence: TGTGCCAGCAGCTTGGACCAGGGTGTGAACACTGAAGCTTTCTTT. Residues: CASSLDQGVNTEAFF.

The CDR3 coding sequence is TGTGCCAGTAGTAGGCTAGCCAAAAACATTCAGTACTTC. The encoded protein is CASSRLAKNIQYF. This rearrangement joins TRBV19 to TRBJ2-4; D is undetermined. V lost 4 bases and J 0 bases, leaving 4 bases between the germline ends. CDR1 and CDR2 (germline): LNHDA, SQIVND (reference sequence). This CDR3 is built from 13 residues.

The CDR3 spells CASIQGSTNTGELFF. CDR3 nucleotides: TGTGCCAGCATCCAGGGGTCAACGAACACCGGGGAGCTGTTTTTT. The chain links TRBV7-8 to TRBJ2-2, with D perhaps TRBD1 (6 bases). The V end was cut by 7 bases, the J end by 0 bases, with 12 bases between. The CDR3 sequence is 15 residues long. CDR1 SGHVS and CDR2 FQNEAQ come from the germline V gene.

The CDR3 nucleotides read TGTGCCACCAGCAGAGATCGGAGCTCTGGAAACACCATATATTTT. As protein: CATSRDRSSGNTIYF. The chain uses TRBV15 and TRBJ1-3, with D hard to call. From germline, CDR1 is LNHNV and CDR2 YYDKDF (reference sequence). Trimming took off 0 bases at V and 0 bases at J, with 6 bases between the two ends. This CDR3 is 15 amino acids long. The whole variable domain, remainder taken from reference TRBV15 and TRBJ1-3, is DAMVIQNPRYQVTQFGKPVTLSCSQTLNHNVMYWYQQKSSQAPKLLFHYYDKDFNNEADTPDNFQSRRPNTSFCFLDIRSPGLGDTAMYLCATSRDRSSGNTIYFGEGSWLTVV.

The chain is built from TRBV9 and TRBJ1-1; D unclear. Germline assignment: CDR1 SGDLS and CDR2 YYNGEE. The V and J ends lost 2 bases and 0 bases respectively, with 11 bases between them. This CDR3 has 15 residues. CDR3 DNA: TGTGCCAGCAGCGTTTTGGGCGACATGAACACTGAAGCTTTCTTT. It codes for CASSVLGDMNTEAFF. Combining the CDR3 with reference TRBV9 and TRBJ1-1 gives the whole variable domain DSGVTQTPKHLITATGQRVTLRCSPRSGDLSVYWYQQSLDQGLQFLIQYYNGEERAKGNILERFSAQQFPDLHSELNLSSLELGDSALYFCASSVLGDMNTEAFFGQGTRLTVV.

With respect to this clone: Other DNA variants within this sample encode the same CDR3. This rearrangement joins TRBV7-2 to TRBJ2-7; 10 bases fit TRBD2. Germline CDR1 is SGHTA and CDR2 is FQGNSA. The CDR3 contains 16 residues. The trim removed 0 bases at V and 0 bases at J, leaving 2 bases unmatched. The CDR3 here is CASSLASGGISYEQYF. The CDR3 coding sequence is TGTGCCAGCAGCTTAGCTAGCGGGGGGATCTCCTACGAGCAGTACTTC.

This CDR3 reads CASREHGQGKAFF. CDR3 bases: TGTGCCAGCAGGGAACACGGACAGGGGAAAGCTTTCTTT. This chain connects TRBV2 to TRBJ1-1; 9 bases line up with TRBD1. The CDR3 consists of 13 residues. V lost 6 bases to trimming and J lost 9 bases; unmatched junction nucleotides: 8. Germline-derived CDR1 and CDR2 are SNHLY and FYNNEI.

The rearrangement uses TRBV12-2 and TRBJ2-2; TRBD2 is the table's D call and was not checked against the DNA. TRBV12-2 is an annotated pseudogene. The CDR3 extends over 18 amino acids. The CDR3 DNA reads as TGTGCAAGTCGCTTAGCGATAGCGGGGGAATTTGTCACCGGGGAGCTGTTTTTT. Protein product: CASRLAIAGEFVTGELFF.

The chain joins TRBV19 to TRBJ2-1; 8 bases line up with TRBD2. Germline-derived CDR1 and CDR2 are LNHDA and SQIVND (reference sequence). The CDR3 totals 14 residues. V lost 4 bases, J lost 2 bases, and 1 base stayed unmatched. The CDR3 region is CASSTRGAYNEQFF. Here the CDR3 DNA reads TGTGCCAGTAGTACGCGGGGGGCCTACAATGAGCAGTTCTTC.

This chain links TRBV19 with TRBJ1-1; a weak D match, TRBD1 (5 bases). This CDR3 has 15 amino acids. V was clipped by 4 bases and J by 2 bases, with 14 bases between them. Germline V CDR1 and CDR2: LNHDA, SQIVND (reference sequence). This CDR3 reads CASSNRQLTNTEAFF. CDR3 bases: TGTGCCAGTAGTAACCGACAGCTAACTAACACTGAAGCTTTCTTT.

The chain has TRBV6-5 and TRBJ2-7; 9 nucleotides agree with TRBD1. The CDR3 covers 16 residues. Germline CDR1 is MNHEY and CDR2 is SVGAGI. Trimming removed 4 bases from V and 1 base from J; junction bases left unmatched: 8. Here the CDR3 reads CASSWTGVASSYEQYF. CDR3 DNA sequence: TGTGCCAGCAGTTGGACAGGGGTAGCCAGTTCCTACGAGCAGTACTTC.

The rearrangement links TRBV7-8 to TRBJ2-7; D might be TRBD2 (5 bases). CDR1 and CDR2 (germline): SGHVS, FQNEAQ. CDR3 size: 14 residues. Between the trimmed V and J ends, which lost 4 bases and 1 base, there was a span of 11 bases. The CDR3 coding sequence is TGTGCCAGCAGCTCACAACGGGGATCCTACGAGCAGTACTTC. Protein sequence: CASSSQRGSYEQYF.

A few counts support this clone. This chain connects TRBV19 to TRBJ1-2; TRBD1 agrees at 7 bases. The length of the CDR3 is 14 residues. The germline gives CDR1 LNHDA, CDR2 SQIVND (reference sequence). Unmatched junction bases numbered 5, after V lost 3 bases and J lost 4 bases. The CDR3 region has the DNA TGTGCCAGTAGTATGCTGGGACAGCTCTATGGCTACACCTTC. It codes for CASSMLGQLYGYTF.